This T cell receptor (beta chain) is drawn from a study of blood T cell repertoires in COVID-19. The CDR3 spans 14 residues. Trimming at V came to 0 bases and at J to 9 bases, leaving 5 bases not matched to a gene. Germline assignment: CDR1 MNHNS and CDR2 SASEGT. Sequencing was performed with immunoSEQ multiplex PCR; in TCRdb, only in-frame clones are kept and a portion is missing. Among roughly 62,000 clones, 65% to 85% were seen once, and the ten largest hold over 25%. The clonotype was recovered from a human donor in a cohort sampled during active COVID-19. The chain joins TRBV6-1 to TRBJ2-4, with 7 bases matching TRBD2. Sequenced input: peripheral blood. The CDR3 DNA reads as TGTGCCAGCAGTGAAGCCTCGGGGGGAACCATTCAGTACTTC. It codes for CASSEASGGTIQYF.